This TCR beta chain was identified during a study of blood T cell repertoires in COVID-19. The table came from immunoSEQ multiplex PCR; TCRdb's copy has only in-frame clones and leaves some out. The sample shows some 120,000 clones, 85% to 90% of them seen only once. After removal of 2 bases from V and 4 bases from J, the junction contained 5 bases not matched to a gene. This CDR3 region has 15 residues. The germline V gene has CDR1 MNHEY and CDR2 SVGAGI. This rearrangement joins TRBV6-5 to TRBJ2-7; 10 nucleotides match TRBD2. The source is a man aged 70-80 years with active or convalescent COVID-19. Sequencing input: peripheral blood. CDR3 loop: CASSYLAGEVYEQYF. The DNA for the CDR3 is TGTGCCAGCAGTTACCTAGCGGGAGAAGTTTACGAGCAGTACTTC.